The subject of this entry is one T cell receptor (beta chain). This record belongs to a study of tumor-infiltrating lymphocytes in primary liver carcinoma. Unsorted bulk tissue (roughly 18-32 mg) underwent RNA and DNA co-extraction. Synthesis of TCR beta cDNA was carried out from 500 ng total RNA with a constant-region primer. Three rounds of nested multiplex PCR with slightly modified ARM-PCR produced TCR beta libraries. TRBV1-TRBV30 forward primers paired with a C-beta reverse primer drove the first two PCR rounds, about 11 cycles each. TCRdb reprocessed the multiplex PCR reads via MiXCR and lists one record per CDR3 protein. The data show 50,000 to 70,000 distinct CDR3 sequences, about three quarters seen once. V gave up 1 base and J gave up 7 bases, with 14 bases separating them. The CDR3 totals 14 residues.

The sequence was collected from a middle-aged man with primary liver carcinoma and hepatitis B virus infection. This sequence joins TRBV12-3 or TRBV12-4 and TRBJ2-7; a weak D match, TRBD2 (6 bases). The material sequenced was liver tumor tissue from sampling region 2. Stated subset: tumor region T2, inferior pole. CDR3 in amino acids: CASSLVVGGAEQYF. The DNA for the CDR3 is TGTGCCAGCAGTTTAGTGGTCGGGGGTGCTGAGCAGTACTTC.